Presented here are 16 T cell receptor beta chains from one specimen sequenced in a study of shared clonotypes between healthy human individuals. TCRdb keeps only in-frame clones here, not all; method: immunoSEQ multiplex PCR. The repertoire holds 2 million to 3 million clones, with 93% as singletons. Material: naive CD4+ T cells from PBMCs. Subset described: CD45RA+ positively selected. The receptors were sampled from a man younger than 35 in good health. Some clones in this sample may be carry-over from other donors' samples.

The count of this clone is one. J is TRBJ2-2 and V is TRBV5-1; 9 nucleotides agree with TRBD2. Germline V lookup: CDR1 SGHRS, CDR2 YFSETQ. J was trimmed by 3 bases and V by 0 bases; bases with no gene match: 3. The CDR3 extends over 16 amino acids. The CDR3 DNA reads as TGCGCCAGCAGCTTGGTAGCGGGGGCCCACACCGGGGAGCTGTTTTTT. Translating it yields CASSLVAGAHTGELFF.

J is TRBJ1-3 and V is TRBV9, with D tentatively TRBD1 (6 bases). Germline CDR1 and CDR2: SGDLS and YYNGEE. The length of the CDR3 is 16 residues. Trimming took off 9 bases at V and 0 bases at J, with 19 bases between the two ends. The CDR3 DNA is TGTGCCAACCCCGTAGGGGGTGGGTGCTCTGGAAACACCATATATTTT. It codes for CANPVGGGCSGNTIYF.

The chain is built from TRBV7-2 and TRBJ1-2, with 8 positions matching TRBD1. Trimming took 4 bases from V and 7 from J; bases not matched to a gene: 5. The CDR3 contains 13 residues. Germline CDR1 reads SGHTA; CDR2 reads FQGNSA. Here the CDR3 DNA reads TGTGCCAGCAGCTCGGACAGGGCAGGTGGCTACACCTTC. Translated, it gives CASSSDRAGGYTF.

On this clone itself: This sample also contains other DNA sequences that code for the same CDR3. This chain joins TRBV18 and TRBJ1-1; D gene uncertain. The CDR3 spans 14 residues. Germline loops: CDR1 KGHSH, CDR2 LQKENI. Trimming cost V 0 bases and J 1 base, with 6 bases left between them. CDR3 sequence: CASSPPDRNTEAFF. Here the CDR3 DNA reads TGTGCCAGCTCACCACCTGACCGGAACACTGAAGCTTTCTTT.

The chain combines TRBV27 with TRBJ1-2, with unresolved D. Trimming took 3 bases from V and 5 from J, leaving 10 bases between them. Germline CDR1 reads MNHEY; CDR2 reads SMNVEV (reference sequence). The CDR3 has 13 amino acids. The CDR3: CASSFRAQYGYTF. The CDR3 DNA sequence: TGTGCCAGCAGTTTTAGAGCCCAGTATGGCTACACCTTC.

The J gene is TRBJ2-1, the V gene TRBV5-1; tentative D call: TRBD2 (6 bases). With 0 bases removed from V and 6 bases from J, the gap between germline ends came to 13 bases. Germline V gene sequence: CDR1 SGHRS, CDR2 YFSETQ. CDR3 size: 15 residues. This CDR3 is CASSLELAASNEQFF. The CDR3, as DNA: TGCGCCAGCAGCTTGGAACTAGCCGCCTCCAATGAGCAGTTCTTC.

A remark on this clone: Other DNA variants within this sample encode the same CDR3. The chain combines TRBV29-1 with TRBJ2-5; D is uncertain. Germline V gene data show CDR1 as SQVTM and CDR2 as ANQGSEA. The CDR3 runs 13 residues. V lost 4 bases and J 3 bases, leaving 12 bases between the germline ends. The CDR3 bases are TGCAGCGTTGGGTTGAAACTTAAAGAGACCCAGTACTTC. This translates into CSVGLKLKETQYF.

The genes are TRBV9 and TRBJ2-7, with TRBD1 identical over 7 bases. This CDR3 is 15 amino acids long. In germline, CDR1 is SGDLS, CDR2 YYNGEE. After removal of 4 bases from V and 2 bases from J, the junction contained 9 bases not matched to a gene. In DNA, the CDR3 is TGTGCCAGCAGCCGAGGGGGCACCTCACCCTACGAGCAGTACTTC. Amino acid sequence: CASSRGGTSPYEQYF.

The DNA for the CDR3 is TGTGCCAGCAGCTTTAACAGGGAAGCTAACTATGGCTACACCTTC. It translates to CASSFNREANYGYTF. The gene calls are TRBV5-8 and TRBJ1-2, with D possibly matching TRBD1 (6 bases). Germline loops: CDR1 SGHTS, CDR2 YDEGEE. Trimming stripped 2 bases from V and 0 bases from J, with 11 bases between. The CDR3 has 15 residues.

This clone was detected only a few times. The CDR3 here is CSVGAQNQPQHF. The CDR3 region has the DNA TGCAGCGTGGGGGCGCAAAATCAGCCCCAGCATTTT. V and J are TRBV29-1 and TRBJ1-5; D is perhaps TRBD1 (6 bases). Germline-derived CDR1 and CDR2 are SQVTM and ANQGSEA. Trimming stripped 6 bases from V and 4 bases from J, with 10 bases between. CDR3 length equals 12 residues. The variable domain in full, with the rest retrieved from reference TRBV29-1 and TRBJ1-5, is SAVISQKPSRDICQRGTSLTIQCQVDSQVTMMFWYRQQPGQSLTLIATANQGSEATYESGFVIDKFPISRPNLTFSTLTVSNMSPEDSSIYLCSVGAQNQPQHFGDGTRLSIL.

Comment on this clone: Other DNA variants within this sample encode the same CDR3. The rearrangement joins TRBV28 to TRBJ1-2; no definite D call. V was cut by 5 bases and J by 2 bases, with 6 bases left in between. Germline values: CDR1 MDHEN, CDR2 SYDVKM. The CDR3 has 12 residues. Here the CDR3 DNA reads TGTGCCAGCAGTCTTGACAACTATGGCTACACCTTC. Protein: CASSLDNYGYTF.

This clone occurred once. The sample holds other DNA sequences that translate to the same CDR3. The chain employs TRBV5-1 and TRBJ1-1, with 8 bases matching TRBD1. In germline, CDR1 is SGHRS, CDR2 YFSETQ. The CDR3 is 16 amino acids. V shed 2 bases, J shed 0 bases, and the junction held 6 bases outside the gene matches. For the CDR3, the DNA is TGCGCCAGCAGCTTAGACCCGACAGGGGTGAACACTGAAGCTTTCTTT. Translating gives CASSLDPTGVNTEAFF.

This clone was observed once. The CDR3 region is CASSLTFGGGSYNEQFF. The CDR3 DNA reads as TGTGCCAGTAGTCTTACCTTCGGGGGCGGCTCCTACAATGAGCAGTTCTTC. The V and J genes are TRBV19 and TRBJ2-1; D tentatively fits TRBD1 or TRBD2 (6 bases each). Deletions cut 5 bases from V and 0 bases from J, with 17 bases between. CDR3 size: 17 residues. CDR1 is LNHDA, CDR2 SQIVND, per germline (reference sequence). Filled out from reference TRBV19 and TRBJ2-1, the complete variable domain reads DGGITQSPKYLFRKEGQNVTLSCEQNLNHDAMYWYRQDPGQGLRLIYYSQIVNDFQKGDIAEGYSVSREKKESFPLTVTSAQKNPTAFYLCASSLTFGGGSYNEQFFGPGTRLTVL.

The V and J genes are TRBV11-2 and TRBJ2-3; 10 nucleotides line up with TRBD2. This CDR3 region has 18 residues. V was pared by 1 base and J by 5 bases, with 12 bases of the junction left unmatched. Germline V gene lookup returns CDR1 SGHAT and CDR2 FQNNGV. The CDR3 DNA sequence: TGTGCCAGCAGCTTAGCAGCGGGAGGGCCGGGAGGGCAAGATACGCAGTATTTT. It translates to CASSLAAGGPGGQDTQYF. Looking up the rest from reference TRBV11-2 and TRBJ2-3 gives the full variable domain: EAGVAQSPRYKIIEKRQSVAFWCNPISGHATLYWYQQILGQGPKLLIQFQNNGVVDDSQLPKDRFSAERLKGVDSTLKIQPAKLEDSAVYLCASSLAAGGPGGQDTQYFGPGTRLTVL.

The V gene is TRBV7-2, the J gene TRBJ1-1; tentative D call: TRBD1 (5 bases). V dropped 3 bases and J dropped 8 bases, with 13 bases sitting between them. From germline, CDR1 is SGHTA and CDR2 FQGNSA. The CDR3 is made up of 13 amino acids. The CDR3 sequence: CASSLVRGSEAFF. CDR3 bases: TGTGCCAGCAGCTTGGTAAGGGGCAGCGAAGCTTTCTTT. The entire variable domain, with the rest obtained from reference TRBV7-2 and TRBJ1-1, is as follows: GAGVSQSPSNKVTEKGKDVELRCDPISGHTALYWYRQSLGQGLEFLIYFQGNSAPDKSGLPSDRFSAERTGGSVSTLTIQRTQQEDSAVYLCASSLVRGSEAFFGQGTRLTVV.

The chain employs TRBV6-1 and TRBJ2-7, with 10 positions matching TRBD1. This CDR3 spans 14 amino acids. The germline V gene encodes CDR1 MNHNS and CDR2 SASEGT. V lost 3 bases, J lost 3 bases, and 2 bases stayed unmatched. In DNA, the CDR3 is TGTGCCAGCAGTGATGGGACAGGGGTCTACGAGCAGTACTTC. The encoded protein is CASSDGTGVYEQYF.